One sample yielded the 25 T cell receptor beta chains listed below, sequenced in a study of cytomegalovirus exposure and HLA in healthy donors. The PCR was carried out with 60 Vbeta primers and 13 Jbeta primers. Sequencing used immunoSEQ multiplex PCR; TCRdb keeps in-frame clones, though not all of them. Listed are 50,000 or so clones; around 12% falls within the top ten. The sequenced sample consisted of PBMCs. All receptors come from a woman aged 55-69 years in good health and CMV-seropositive.

The genes are TRBV5-1 and TRBJ2-7, with TRBD1 matching 10 bases. V lost 0 bases to trimming and J lost 3 bases; unmatched junction nucleotides: 0. The CDR3 is 14 amino acids. Germline CDR1 reads SGHRS; CDR2 reads YFSETQ. Written as DNA, the CDR3 is TGCGCCAGCAGCTTGGGGACAGGGGGCTACGAGCAGTACTTC. Translation: CASSLGTGGYEQYF.

CDR3 loop: CASSLGGFNEKLFF. The CDR3, as DNA: TGCGCCAGCAGTCTCGGAGGGTTTAATGAAAAACTGTTTTTT. The J gene is TRBJ1-4, the V gene TRBV5-1, with D unclear. This CDR3 comprises 14 residues. Trimming removed 5 bases at V and 4 bases at J, with 12 bases between. The germline V gene has CDR1 SGHRS and CDR2 YFSETQ.

The chain employs TRBV5-1 and TRBJ2-7, with D tentatively TRBD2 (5 bases). Germline lookup yields CDR1 SGHRS and CDR2 YFSETQ. Trimming removed 0 bases from V and 2 bases from J, with 12 bases in between. This CDR3 contains 15 residues. CDR3 sequence reads: CASSLAGGPAYEQYF. DNA for the CDR3: TGCGCCAGCAGCTTGGCTGGCGGGCCTGCCTACGAGCAGTACTTC. Complete variable domain (other parts from reference TRBV5-1 and TRBJ2-7): KAGVTQTPRYLIKTRGQQVTLSCSPISGHRSVSWYQQTPGQGLQFLFEYFSETQRNKGNFPGRFSGRQFSNSRSEMNVSTLELGDSALYLCASSLAGGPAYEQYFGPGTRLTVT.

The rearrangement links TRBV6-5 to TRBJ2-2, with 7 bases identical to TRBD1. Per the germline V gene, CDR1 is MNHEY and CDR2 is SVGAGI. The J segment lost 4 bases and the V segment lost 4 bases, leaving 9 bases of the junction unmatched. The CDR3 loop spans 16 amino acids. CDR3 loop: CASSSQGFSSTGELFF. For the CDR3, the DNA is TGTGCCAGCAGTTCACAGGGGTTCTCGAGCACCGGGGAGCTGTTTTTT.

The CDR3 bases are TGTGCCAGCAGCCCCTACGTGCGCCAAGCTTTCTTT. It specifies CASSPYVRQAFF. The V and J genes are TRBV7-2 and TRBJ1-1; D gene ambiguous. CDR3 length: 12 residues. Germline CDR1 reads SGHTA; CDR2 reads FQGNSA. V lost 5 bases, J lost 9 bases, and 13 bases lay in between.

The rearrangement links TRBV18 to TRBJ2-5; D is unclear. The CDR3 loop spans 13 amino acids. V shed 2 bases and J shed 4 bases, with 8 bases lying between them. Germline CDR1 KGHSH, CDR2 LQKENI. In DNA form, the CDR3 reads TGTGCCAGCTCACCAGTTCAGTCAGAGACCCAGTACTTC. It specifies CASSPVQSETQYF.

The chain recombines TRBV28 with TRBJ2-3; no reliable D call. The CDR3 is 12 residues long. Germline V gives CDR1 MDHEN, CDR2 SYDVKM. V was clipped by 6 bases and J by 6 bases, with 10 bases between them. In nucleotides, the CDR3 is TGTGCCAGCAGCCTATCCTCGGATACGCAGTATTTT. Translating it yields CASSLSSDTQYF. Full variable domain (missing parts from reference TRBV28 and TRBJ2-3): DVKVTQSSRYLVKRTGEKVFLECVQDMDHENMFWYRQDPGLGLRLIYFSYDVKMKEKGDIPEGYSVSREKKERFSLILESASTNQTSMYLCASSLSSDTQYFGPGTRLTVL.

This rearrangement joins TRBV5-6 to TRBJ2-4; possibly TRBD1 for D (6 bases). This CDR3 is built from 18 residues. The germline CDR1 and CDR2 sequences are SGHDT and YYEEEE. Trimming cost V 4 bases and J 0 bases, with 20 bases left between them. The CDR3 DNA follows: TGTGCCAGCAGCCCCGGGACACTTAACCCACTAGCCAAAAACATTCAGTACTTC. Amino acids: CASSPGTLNPLAKNIQYF.

The chain recombines TRBV18 with TRBJ1-1; D perhaps matches TRBD1 (5 bases). The germline gives CDR1 KGHSH, CDR2 LQKENI. CDR3 size: 15 residues. Deletions cut 3 bases from V and 3 bases from J, with 14 bases between. The CDR3 region has the DNA TGTGCCAGCTCACCGGTCCAGGGCGAGGACACTGAAGCTTTCTTT. Its protein product is CASSPVQGEDTEAFF.

The rearrangement links TRBV28 to TRBJ1-4, with 7 bases identical to TRBD1. Germline loops: CDR1 MDHEN, CDR2 SYDVKM. Trimming removed 3 bases from V and 1 base from J; junction bases left unmatched: 2. The CDR3 runs 15 residues. CDR3 residues: CASSFYRGTNEKLFF. The CDR3 region has the DNA TGTGCCAGCAGTTTCTACAGGGGAACTAATGAAAAACTGTTTTTT. Variable domain in full (rest from reference TRBV28 and TRBJ1-4): DVKVTQSSRYLVKRTGEKVFLECVQDMDHENMFWYRQDPGLGLRLIYFSYDVKMKEKGDIPEGYSVSREKKERFSLILESASTNQTSMYLCASSFYRGTNEKLFFGSGTQLSVL.

The V and J genes are TRBV4-1 and TRBJ2-7, with 8 bases identical to TRBD1. The trim removed 6 bases at V and 0 bases at J, leaving 4 bases unmatched. The CDR3 covers 14 residues. Germline CDR1 and CDR2: MGHRA and YSYEKL. CDR3 in DNA: TGCGCCAGCAGGGTCGGGACAGGCTCCTACGAGCAGTACTTC. Its translation is CASRVGTGSYEQYF.

The chain has TRBV4-3 and TRBJ1-1, with TRBD1 as a possible D gene (5 bases). This CDR3 comprises 15 residues. Germline V gene sequence: CDR1 LGHNA, CDR2 YSLEER. Between the trimmed V and J ends, which lost 2 bases and 0 bases, there was a span of 10 bases. The CDR3 loop is CASSQTGGMNTEAFF. As DNA, the CDR3 is TGCGCCAGCAGCCAAACGGGGGGTATGAACACTGAAGCTTTCTTT.

The V gene is TRBV29-1, the J gene TRBJ1-5; possible D gene TRBD1, 5 bases. CDR3 length: 15 residues. Per germline, CDR1 SQVTM and CDR2 ANQGSEA. V dropped 5 bases and J dropped 7 bases, with 21 bases sitting between them. The CDR3 nucleotides are TGCAGCGTTTTAACCGCCACCGGGGGAGGCCAGCCCCAGCATTTT. It is translated as CSVLTATGGGQPQHF.

The V gene is TRBV4-1, the J gene TRBJ1-6; TRBD1 is a possible D gene (5 bases). The CDR3 is made up of 17 amino acids. The ends were cut back, 0 bases at V and 10 bases at J, with 19 bases in the middle. Germline V gene data show CDR1 as MGHRA and CDR2 as YSYEKL. CDR3 in amino acids: CASSQDGRGLADSPLHF. DNA for the CDR3: TGCGCCAGCAGCCAAGACGGTCGGGGACTTGCTGACTCACCCCTCCACTTT.

This sequence joins TRBV4-1 and TRBJ1-3; 7 bases line up with TRBD1. CDR1 is MGHRA, CDR2 YSYEKL, per germline. The V gene end was trimmed by 4 bases and the J gene end by 0 bases; junction bases not matched to a gene: 12. This CDR3 has 18 amino acids. In nucleotides, the CDR3 is TGCGCCAGCAGCCTCGGACCCCCAGGGGGTCCCTCTGGAAACACCATATATTTT. Amino acid sequence: CASSLGPPGGPSGNTIYF.

This chain uses TRBV5-6 with TRBJ1-1; D unresolved. The ends were cut back, 0 bases at V and 1 base at J, with 7 bases in the middle. CDR1 and CDR2 from the germline V gene are SGHDT and YYEEEE. This CDR3 region has 14 residues. The DNA of the CDR3 is TGTGCCAGCAGCTTGGTGGCAGGGAACACTGAAGCTTTCTTT. Amino acids: CASSLVAGNTEAFF.

The rearrangement uses TRBV11-2 and TRBJ2-5, with D possibly TRBD2 on 6 matching bases. Trimming cost V 5 bases and J 5 bases, with 18 bases left between them. Germline CDR1 reads SGHAT; CDR2 reads FQNNGV. The CDR3 covers 15 residues. CDR3 loop: CASSRELIRLETQYF. CDR3 in DNA: TGTGCCAGCAGCCGGGAGCTCATAAGGCTCGAGACCCAGTACTTC.

V usage is TRBV7-6 and J usage is TRBJ2-1; D ambiguous. V shed 5 bases and J shed 0 bases, with 11 bases lying between them. Germline CDR1 and CDR2: SGHVS and FNYEAQ. The CDR3 extends over 15 amino acids. CDR3 loop: CASSQTPSSYNEQFF. Written as DNA, the CDR3 is TGTGCCAGCAGCCAGACACCGAGCTCCTACAATGAGCAGTTCTTC.

This rearrangement joins TRBV28 to TRBJ1-5, with 7 bases fitting TRBD1. The CDR3 totals 16 residues. CDR1 and CDR2 from the germline V gene are MDHEN and SYDVKM. Germline trimming cut 4 bases from V and 6 bases from J; bases unmatched to any gene: 12. CDR3 bases: TGTGCCAGCAGTTACCCCCGGCAGGGGGAACGTCAGCCCCAGCATTTT. It codes for CASSYPRQGERQPQHF.

Of note for this clone: An end of the junction differs from the germline gene, which may be a read error. This sequence joins TRBV29-1 and TRBJ1-3; 9 nucleotides agree with TRBD1. The CDR3 has 12 amino acids. Germline CDR1 and CDR2: SQVTM and ANQGSEA. Here the CDR3 DNA reads TGCAGCGTCCCAGGGACAGGGAACAACATATATTTT. This encodes CSVPGTGNNIYF. Supplemented by reference TRBV29-1 and TRBJ1-3, the full variable domain reads SAVISQKPSRDICQRGTSLTIQCQVDSQVTMMFWYRQQPGQSLTLIATANQGSEATYESGFVIDKFPISRPNLTFSTLTVSNMSPEDSSIYLCSVPGTGNNIYFGEGSWLTVV.

CDR3 amino acids: CASSIGDTEAFF. The CDR3, as DNA: TGTGCCAGCAGTATAGGGGACACTGAAGCTTTCTTT. The chain employs TRBV28 and TRBJ1-1; TRBD1 is a possible D gene (5 bases). Germline V lookup: CDR1 MDHEN, CDR2 SYDVKM. The CDR3 covers 12 residues. With 5 bases removed from V and 3 bases from J, the gap between germline ends came to 7 bases.

The chain has TRBV4-2 and TRBJ1-3; D not resolved. CDR1 is LGHNA, CDR2 YNFKEQ, per germline. The CDR3 length is 17 residues. The V end was cut by 0 bases, the J end by 2 bases, with 14 bases between. DNA for the CDR3: TGTGCCAGCAGCCAAGAGGGTCTAGGCTTCGCTGGAAACACCATATATTTT. Translating it yields CASSQEGLGFAGNTIYF.

The chain is built from TRBV7-2 and TRBJ2-7, with D perhaps TRBD1 (5 bases). CDR3 size: 17 residues. Germline CDR1 is SGHTA and CDR2 is FQGNSA. V was trimmed by 6 bases and J by 0 bases, leaving 21 bases between them. CDR3: CASSRLPLTVASYEQYF. In DNA form, the CDR3 reads TGTGCCAGCAGTCGACTCCCTTTGACAGTCGCCTCCTACGAGCAGTACTTC.

This rearrangement joins TRBV28 to TRBJ1-5; 10 bases match TRBD1. From germline, CDR1 is MDHEN and CDR2 SYDVKM. The CDR3 covers 15 residues. Losses at the gene ends were 5 bases for V and 5 bases for J; bases not matched to a gene: 6. As DNA, the CDR3 is TGTGCCAGCAGTAAGGACAGGGGGGCGGATCAGCCCCAGCATTTT. Protein product: CASSKDRGADQPQHF.

This chain connects TRBV13 to TRBJ2-3; 7 nucleotides line up with TRBD1. Germline trimming cut 5 bases from V and 2 bases from J; bases unmatched to any gene: 10. This CDR3 spans 16 amino acids. Germline-derived CDR1 and CDR2 are PRHDT and FYEKMQ (reference sequence). The DNA of the CDR3 is TGTGCCAGCAGCACCACCCCGGGACAGAACACAGATACGCAGTATTTT. The encoded protein is CASSTTPGQNTDTQYF.